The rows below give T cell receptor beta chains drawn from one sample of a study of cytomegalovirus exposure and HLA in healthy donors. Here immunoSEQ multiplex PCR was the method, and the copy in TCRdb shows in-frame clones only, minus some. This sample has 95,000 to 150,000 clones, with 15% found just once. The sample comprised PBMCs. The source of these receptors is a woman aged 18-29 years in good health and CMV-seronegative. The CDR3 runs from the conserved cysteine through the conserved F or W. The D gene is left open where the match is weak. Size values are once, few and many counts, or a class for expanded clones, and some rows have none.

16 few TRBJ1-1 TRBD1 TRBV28 CASGKIGRQGNTEAFF TGTGCCAGCGGGAAAATCGGTAGACAGGGGAACACTGAAGCTTTCTTT
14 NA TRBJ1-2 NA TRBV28 CASSSGAPNYGYTF TGTGCCAGCAGTTCAGGGGCTCCTAACTATGGCTACACCTTC
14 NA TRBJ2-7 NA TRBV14 CASSQVSGSYEQYF TGTGCCAGCAGCCAAGTGAGCGGCTCCTACGAGCAGTACTTC
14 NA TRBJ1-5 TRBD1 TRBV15 CATSRATGLGPQHF TGTGCCACCAGCAGAGCGACAGGGCTAGGGCCCCAGCATTTT
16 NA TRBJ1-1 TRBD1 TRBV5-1 CASSLAQGVRDTEAFF TGCGCCAGCAGCTTGGCGCAGGGGGTAAGGGACACTGAAGCTTTCTTT
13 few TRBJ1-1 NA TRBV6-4 CASSPREGTEAFF TGTGCCAGCAGTCCCCGCGAGGGCACTGAAGCTTTCTTT
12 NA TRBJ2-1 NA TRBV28 CASRASLDEQFF TGTGCCAGCAGGGCTAGTTTGGATGAGCAGTTCTTC
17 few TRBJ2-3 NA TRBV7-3 CASSLWGPSSPSDTQYF TGTGCCAGCAGCTTATGGGGGCCCTCGTCCCCATCCGATACGCAGTATTTT
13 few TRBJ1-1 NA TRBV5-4 CASARTAESEAFF TGTGCCAGCGCACGGACTGCGGAATCGGAAGCTTTCTTT
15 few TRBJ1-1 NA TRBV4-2 CASSAPGRTNTEAFF TGTGCCAGCAGCGCCCCGGGGAGGACTAACACTGAAGCTTTCTTT
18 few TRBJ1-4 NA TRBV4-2 CASSEHGSTGLLNEKLFF TGTGCCAGCAGCGAACATGGGTCGACGGGTCTCCTTAATGAAAAACTGTTTTTT
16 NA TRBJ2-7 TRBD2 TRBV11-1 CASSLIPGGRTYEQYF TGTGCCAGCAGCCTAATTCCCGGGGGGAGAACCTACGAGCAGTACTTC
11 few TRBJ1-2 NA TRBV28 CASRQSGGYTF TGTGCCAGCAGGCAATCGGGTGGCTACACCTTC
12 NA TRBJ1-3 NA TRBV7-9 CATTSSGNTIYF TGTGCCACTACGAGCTCTGGAAACACCATATATTTT
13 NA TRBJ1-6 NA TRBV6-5 CASSQGYNSPLHF TGTGCCAGCAGTCAGGGGTATAATTCACCCCTCCACTTT
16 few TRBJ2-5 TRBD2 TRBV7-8 CASSLRTSGREETQYF TGTGCCAGCAGCCTCCGGACTAGCGGGAGGGAAGAGACCCAGTACTTC
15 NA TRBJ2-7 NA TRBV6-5 CASSPLTGSPYEQYF TGTGCCAGCAGTCCCCTAACGGGTTCTCCTTACGAGCAGTACTTC
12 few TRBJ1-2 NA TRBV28 CASSFLSYGYTF TGTGCCAGCAGTTTCCTTTCTTATGGCTACACCTTC
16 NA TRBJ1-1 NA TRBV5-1 CASSSLGGRGSTEAFF TGCGCCAGCAGCTCGCTGGGTGGCAGGGGAAGTACTGAAGCTTTCTTT
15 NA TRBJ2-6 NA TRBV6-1 CASSAPRTGANVLTF TGTGCCAGCAGTGCCCCCAGGACTGGGGCCAACGTCCTGACTTTC
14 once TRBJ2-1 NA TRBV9 CASSDSGPFLEQFF TGTGCCAGCAGCGACAGCGGACCCTTCCTGGAGCAGTTCTTC
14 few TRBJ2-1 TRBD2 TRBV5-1 CASSASGGAYEQFF TGCGCCAGCAGTGCTAGCGGGGGGGCCTATGAGCAGTTCTTC
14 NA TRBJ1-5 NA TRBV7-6 CASSPGIYNQPQHF TGTGCCAGCAGCCCCGGGATTTACAATCAGCCCCAGCATTTT
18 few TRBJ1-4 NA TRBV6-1 CASSVGVGGGIANEKLFF TGTGCCAGCAGTGTAGGTGTCGGGGGGGGAATAGCTAATGAAAAACTGTTTTTT
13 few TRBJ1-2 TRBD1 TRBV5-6 CASSRDRPYGYTF TGTGCCAGCAGCCGGGACAGGCCTTATGGCTACACCTTC
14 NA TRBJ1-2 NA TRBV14 CASSQEGLFYGYTF TGTGCCAGCAGCCAAGAGGGGCTGTTCTATGGCTACACCTTC
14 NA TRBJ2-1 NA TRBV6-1 CASSGDAAYNEQFF TGTGCCAGCAGTGGAGACGCGGCCTACAATGAGCAGTTCTTC
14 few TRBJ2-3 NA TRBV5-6 CASSLRPATDTQYF TGTGCCAGCAGCCTTAGACCAGCGACAGATACGCAGTATTTT
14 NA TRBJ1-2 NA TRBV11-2 CASSFAGLDYGYTF TGTGCCAGCAGCTTCGCGGGGCTGGACTATGGCTACACCTTC
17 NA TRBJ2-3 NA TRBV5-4 CASGVSQGIISTDTQYF TGTGCCAGCGGGGTCTCCCAGGGGATCATTAGCACAGATACGCAGTATTTT
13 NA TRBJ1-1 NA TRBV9 CASSATGFSEAFF TGTGCCAGCAGCGCTACAGGGTTCTCTGAAGCTTTCTTT
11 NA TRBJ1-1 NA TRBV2 CASSSDTEAFF TGTGCCAGCAGCTCGGACACTGAAGCTTTCTTT
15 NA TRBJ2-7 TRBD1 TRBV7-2 CASSLSGQGAYEQYF TGTGCCAGCAGCTTATCCGGACAGGGAGCCTACGAGCAGTACTTC
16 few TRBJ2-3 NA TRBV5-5 CASSLEGWRVTDTQYF TGTGCCAGCAGCTTGGAGGGCTGGAGGGTGACAGATACGCAGTATTTT
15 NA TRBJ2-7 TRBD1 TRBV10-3 CAISSTGTGGYEQYF TGTGCCATCAGTAGCACCGGGACAGGGGGCTACGAGCAGTACTTC
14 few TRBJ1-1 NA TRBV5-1 CASSYQGRGSEAFF TGCGCCAGCAGCTATCAAGGCAGGGGCTCTGAAGCTTTCTTT
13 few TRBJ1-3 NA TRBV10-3 CAISDRAGNTIYF TGTGCCATCAGTGACAGGGCTGGAAACACCATATATTTT
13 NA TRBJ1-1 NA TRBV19 CASSRVVGTEAFF TGTGCCAGTAGTCGGGTGGTAGGCACTGAAGCTTTCTTT
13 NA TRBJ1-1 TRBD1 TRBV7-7 CASSENRGSEAFF TGTGCTAGCAGCGAAAACAGGGGATCGGAAGCTTTCTTT
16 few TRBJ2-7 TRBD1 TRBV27 CASSFDRGQFTYEQYF TGTGCCAGCAGTTTTGACAGGGGGCAATTCACCTACGAGCAGTACTTC
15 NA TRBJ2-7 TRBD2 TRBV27 CASSPTSGRAPEQYF TGTGCCAGCAGTCCGACTAGCGGGAGGGCACCCGAGCAGTACTTC
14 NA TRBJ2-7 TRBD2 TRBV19 CASSGGLAGGEQYF TGTGCCAGTAGTGGGGGACTAGCGGGAGGCGAGCAGTACTTC
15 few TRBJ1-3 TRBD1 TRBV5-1 CASSLTGGAGNTIYF TGCGCCAGCAGCTTGACAGGGGGTGCTGGAAACACCATATATTTT
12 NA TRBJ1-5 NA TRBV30 CAWSGGDQPQHF TGTGCCTGGAGTGGCGGGGATCAGCCCCAGCATTTT
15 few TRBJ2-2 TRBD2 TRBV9 CASSTTSGGTGELFF TGTGCCAGCAGTACGACTAGCGGGGGAACCGGGGAGCTGTTTTTT